The clone carrying this TCR beta chain has only a few counts. A second PCR of roughly 7 to 11 cycles used a sample-barcoded 5' primer and a J-beta primer mix. TCRdb re-analysed the 5' RACE reads in MiXCR, keeping a single row per CDR3 protein. The data show about 1,500,000 distinct CDR3 sequences, 28% seen once. These data come from a study of blood T cells in healthy people across ages. The V gene's germline CDR1 is SEHNR and CDR2 FQNEAQ (reference sequence). The CDR3 sequence is 13 residues long. V shed 3 bases and J shed 6 bases, with 12 bases lying between them. This TCR came from a woman under 40 in good health. The chain carries TRBV7-9 and TRBJ2-7; possible D gene TRBD2, 6 bases. What was sequenced was blood. Here the CDR3 reads CASSFAGNREQYF. CDR3 sequence (DNA): TGTGCCAGCAGCTTTGCGGGAAACCGCGAGCAGTACTTC. Using reference TRBV7-9 and TRBJ2-7 for the parts outside the CDR3, the full variable domain is DTGVSQNPRHKITKRGQNVTFRCDPISEHNRLYWYRQTLGQGPEFLTYFQNEAQLEKSRLLSDRFSAERPKGSFSTLEIQRTEQGDSAMYLCASSFAGNREQYFGPGTRLTVT.